This T cell receptor beta chain stems from a study of T-cell reconstitution after alpha-beta-depleted transplantation in children. As concerns this clonotype: It may be a read error: a sequence one base away is much more abundant.

Unique molecular identifiers were incorporated into the prepared TCRbeta library. MiXCR, run by TCRdb on the PCR reads, gives a single entry per CDR3 protein. The sample includes about 230,000 distinct CDR3 sequences, around 12% of them seen just once. The CDR3 is made up of 12 amino acids. The chain carries TRBV12-3 or TRBV12-4 and TRBJ1-1; D ambiguous. The TCR originated in a human donor who donated a stem cell graft to a child with acute lymphoblastic leukemia. Source: PBMCs from the stem cell graft donor, taken from the stem cell graft. The CDR3 loop reads CSSSFSATEAFF. Written as DNA, the CDR3 is TGTTCCAGCAGTTTTTCGGCCACTGAAGCTTTCTTT.